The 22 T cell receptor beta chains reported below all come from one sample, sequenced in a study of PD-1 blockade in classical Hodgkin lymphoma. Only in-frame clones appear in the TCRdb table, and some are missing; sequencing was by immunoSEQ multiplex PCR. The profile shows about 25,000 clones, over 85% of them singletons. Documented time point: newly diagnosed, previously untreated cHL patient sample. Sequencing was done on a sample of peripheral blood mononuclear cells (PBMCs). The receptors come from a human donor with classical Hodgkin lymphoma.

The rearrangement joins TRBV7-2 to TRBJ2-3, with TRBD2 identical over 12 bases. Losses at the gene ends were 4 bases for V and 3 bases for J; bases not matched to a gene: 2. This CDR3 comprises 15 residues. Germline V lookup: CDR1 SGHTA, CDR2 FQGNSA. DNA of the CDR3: TGTGCCAGCAGCTACCTAGCGGGGGGGACAGATACGCAGTATTTT. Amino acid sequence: CASSYLAGGTDTQYF.

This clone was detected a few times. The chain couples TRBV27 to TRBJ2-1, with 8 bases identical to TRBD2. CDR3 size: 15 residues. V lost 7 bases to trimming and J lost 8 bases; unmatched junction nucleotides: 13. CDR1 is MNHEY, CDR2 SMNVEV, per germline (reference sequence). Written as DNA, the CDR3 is TGTGCCAGCACCCCCGGCGGGGGGCACATCGATGAGCAGTTCTTC. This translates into CASTPGGGHIDEQFF.

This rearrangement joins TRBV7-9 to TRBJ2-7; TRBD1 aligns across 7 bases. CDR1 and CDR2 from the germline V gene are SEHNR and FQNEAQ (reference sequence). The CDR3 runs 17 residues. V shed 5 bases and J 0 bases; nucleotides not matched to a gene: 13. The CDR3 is CASSAPPTGQTSYEQYF. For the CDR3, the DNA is TGTGCCAGCAGCGCTCCTCCTACGGGACAGACCTCCTACGAGCAGTACTTC.

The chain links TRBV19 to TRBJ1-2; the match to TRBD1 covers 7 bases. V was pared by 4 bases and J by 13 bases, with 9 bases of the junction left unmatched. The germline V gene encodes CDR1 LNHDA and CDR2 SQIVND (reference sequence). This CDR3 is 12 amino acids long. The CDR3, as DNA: TGTGCCAGTAGTACTTGGGACAGACCAAGCACCTTC. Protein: CASSTWDRPSTF.

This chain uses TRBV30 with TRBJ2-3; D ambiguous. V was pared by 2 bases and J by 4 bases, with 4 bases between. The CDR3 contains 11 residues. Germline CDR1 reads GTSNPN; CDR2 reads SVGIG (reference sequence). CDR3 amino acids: CAWSTADTQYF. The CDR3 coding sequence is TGTGCCTGGAGTACAGCAGATACGCAGTATTTT.

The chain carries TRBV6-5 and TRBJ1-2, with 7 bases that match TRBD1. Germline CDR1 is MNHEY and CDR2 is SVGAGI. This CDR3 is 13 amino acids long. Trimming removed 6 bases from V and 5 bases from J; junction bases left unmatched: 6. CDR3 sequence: CASRATGKYGYTF. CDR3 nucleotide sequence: TGTGCCAGCAGAGCGACAGGGAAGTATGGCTACACCTTC.

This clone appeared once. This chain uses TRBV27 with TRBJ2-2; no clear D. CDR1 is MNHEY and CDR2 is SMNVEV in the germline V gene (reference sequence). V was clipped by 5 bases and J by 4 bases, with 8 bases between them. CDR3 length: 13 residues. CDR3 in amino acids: CASSPYTTGELFF. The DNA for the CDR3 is TGTGCCAGCAGTCCCTACACCACCGGGGAGCTGTTTTTT.

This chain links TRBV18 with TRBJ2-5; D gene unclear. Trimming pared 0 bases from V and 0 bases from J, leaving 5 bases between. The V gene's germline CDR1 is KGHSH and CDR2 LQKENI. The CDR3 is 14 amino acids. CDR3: CASSPPINQETQYF. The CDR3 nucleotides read TGTGCCAGCTCACCACCGATTAACCAAGAGACCCAGTACTTC.

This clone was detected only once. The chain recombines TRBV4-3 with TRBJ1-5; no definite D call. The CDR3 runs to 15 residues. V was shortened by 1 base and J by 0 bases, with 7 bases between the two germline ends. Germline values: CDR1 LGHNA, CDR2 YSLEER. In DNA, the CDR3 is TGCGCCAGCAGCCAAGCGCGGTCTAGCAATCAGCCCCAGCATTTT. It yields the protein CASSQARSSNQPQHF.

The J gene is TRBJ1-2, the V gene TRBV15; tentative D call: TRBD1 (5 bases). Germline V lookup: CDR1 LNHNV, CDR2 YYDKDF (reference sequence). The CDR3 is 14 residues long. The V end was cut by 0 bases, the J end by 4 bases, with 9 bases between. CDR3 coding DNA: TGTGCCACCAGCAGAGATCGGGGGACCTATGGCTACACCTTC. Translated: CATSRDRGTYGYTF.

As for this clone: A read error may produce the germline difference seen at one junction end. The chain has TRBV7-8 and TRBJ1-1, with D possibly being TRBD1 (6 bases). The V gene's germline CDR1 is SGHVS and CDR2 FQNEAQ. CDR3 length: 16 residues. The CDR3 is CAGSTMGGPLNTEAFF. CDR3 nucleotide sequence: TGTGCCGGCAGCACTATGGGGGGGCCGCTAAACACTGAAGCTTTCTTT.

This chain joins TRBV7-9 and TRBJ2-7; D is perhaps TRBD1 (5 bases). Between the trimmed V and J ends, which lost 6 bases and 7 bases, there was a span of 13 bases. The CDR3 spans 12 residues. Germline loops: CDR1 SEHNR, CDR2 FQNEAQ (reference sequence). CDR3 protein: CASSFGSGEQYF. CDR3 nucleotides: TGTGCCAGCAGTTTCGGATCAGGGGAGCAGTACTTC.

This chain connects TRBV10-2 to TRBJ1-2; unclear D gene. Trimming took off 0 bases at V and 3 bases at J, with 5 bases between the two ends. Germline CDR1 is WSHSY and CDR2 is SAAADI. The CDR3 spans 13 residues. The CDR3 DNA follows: TGCGCCAGCAGTGAGTCGCCGGACTATGGCTACACCTTC. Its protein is CASSESPDYGYTF.

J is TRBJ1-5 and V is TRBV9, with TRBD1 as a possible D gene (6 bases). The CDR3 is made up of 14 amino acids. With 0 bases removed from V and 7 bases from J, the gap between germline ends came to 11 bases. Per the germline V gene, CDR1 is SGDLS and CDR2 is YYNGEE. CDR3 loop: CASSVAPGVQPQHF. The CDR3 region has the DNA TGTGCCAGCAGCGTAGCGCCAGGGGTCCAGCCCCAGCATTTT.

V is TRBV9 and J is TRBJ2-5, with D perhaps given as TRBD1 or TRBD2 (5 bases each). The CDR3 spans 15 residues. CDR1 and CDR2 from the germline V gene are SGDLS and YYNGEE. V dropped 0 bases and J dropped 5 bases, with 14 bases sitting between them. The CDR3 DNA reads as TGTGCCAGCAGCGTAGAGGGACGGGCTCCGGAGACCCAGTACTTC. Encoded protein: CASSVEGRAPETQYF.

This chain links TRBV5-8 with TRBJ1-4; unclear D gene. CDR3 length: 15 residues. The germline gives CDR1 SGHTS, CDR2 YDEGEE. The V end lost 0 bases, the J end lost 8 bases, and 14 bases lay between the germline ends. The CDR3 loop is CASSLESGLGEKLFF. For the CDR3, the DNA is TGTGCCAGCAGCTTGGAATCGGGGTTGGGGGAAAAACTGTTTTTT.

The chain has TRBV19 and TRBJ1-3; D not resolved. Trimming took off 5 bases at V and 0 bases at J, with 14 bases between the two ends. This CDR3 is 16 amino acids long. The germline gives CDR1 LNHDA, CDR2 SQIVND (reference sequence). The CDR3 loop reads CASSGSPGYSGNTIYF. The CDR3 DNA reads TGTGCCAGTAGTGGGAGCCCCGGCTACTCTGGAAACACCATATATTTT.

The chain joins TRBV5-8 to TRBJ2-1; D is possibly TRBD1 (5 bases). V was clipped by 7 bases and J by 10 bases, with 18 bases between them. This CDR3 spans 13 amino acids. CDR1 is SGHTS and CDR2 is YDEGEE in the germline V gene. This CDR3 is CASSPRVLREQFF. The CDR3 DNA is TGTGCCAGCTCGCCCAGGGTTCTACGAGAGCAGTTCTTC. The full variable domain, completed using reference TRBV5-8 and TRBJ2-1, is EAGVTQSPTHLIKTRGQQATLRCSPISGHTSVYWYQQALGLGLQFLLWYDEGEERNRGNFPPRFSGRQFPNYSSELNVNALELEDSALYLCASSPRVLREQFFGPGTRLTVL.

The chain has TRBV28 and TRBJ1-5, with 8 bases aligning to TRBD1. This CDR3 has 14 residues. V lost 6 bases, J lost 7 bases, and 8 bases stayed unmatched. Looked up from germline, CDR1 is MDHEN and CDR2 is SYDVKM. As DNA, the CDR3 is TGTGCCAGCAGCTTAGGACAGGGTCGCCAGCCCCAGCATTTT. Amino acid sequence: CASSLGQGRQPQHF.

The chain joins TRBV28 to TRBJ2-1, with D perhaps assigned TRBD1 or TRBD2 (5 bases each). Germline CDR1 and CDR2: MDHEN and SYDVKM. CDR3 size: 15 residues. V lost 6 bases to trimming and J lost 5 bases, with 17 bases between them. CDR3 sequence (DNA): TGTGCCAGCAGCGGGGCGGGCTTAGGAGACAATGAGCAGTTCTTC. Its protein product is CASSGAGLGDNEQFF.

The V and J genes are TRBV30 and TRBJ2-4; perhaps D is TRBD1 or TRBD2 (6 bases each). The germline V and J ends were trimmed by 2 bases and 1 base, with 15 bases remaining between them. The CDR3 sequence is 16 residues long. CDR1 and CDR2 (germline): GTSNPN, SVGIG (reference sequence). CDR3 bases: TGTGCCTGGAGTCAACGCGTAGGGGGGGCCAAAAACATTCAGTACTTC. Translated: CAWSQRVGGAKNIQYF. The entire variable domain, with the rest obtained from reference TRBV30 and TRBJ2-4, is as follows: SQTIHQWPATLVQPVGSPLSLECTVEGTSNPNLYWYRQAAGRGLQLLFYSVGIGQISSEVPQNLSASRPQDRQFILSSKKLLLSDSGFYLCAWSQRVGGAKNIQYFGAGTRLSVL.

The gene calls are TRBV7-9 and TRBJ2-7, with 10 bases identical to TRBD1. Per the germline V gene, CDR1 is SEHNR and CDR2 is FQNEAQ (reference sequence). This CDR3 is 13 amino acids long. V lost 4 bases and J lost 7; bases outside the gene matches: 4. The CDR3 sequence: CASSSDRGREQYF. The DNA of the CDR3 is TGTGCCAGCAGCTCTGACAGGGGGCGGGAGCAGTACTTC.